This T cell receptor beta chain was sequenced during a study of T cell responses to AZD1222 COVID-19 vaccine. The study, taken as a whole, reports: With dominance at 160-218 and 743-854, vaccine-associated CD4 TCRs spanned spike. There were mostly white British donors and more females than males, and clonal diversity was possibly underestimated.

Trimming took 0 bases from V and 0 from J, leaving 18 bases between them. The CDR3 spans 18 residues. On this clone itself: Its antigen is not identified.

Analysis merged second doses at about 4 or about 12 weeks. Some clones are missing from TCRdb's copy, which holds only in-frame ones; the method was immunoSEQ multiplex PCR. This table has some 130,000 clones, roughly 88% appearing once. This clonotype was sampled from an adult who received the AZD1222 COVID-19 vaccine. Sample: peripheral blood, taken 28 days after the second AZD1222 dose. The chain is built from TRBV23-1 and TRBJ2-7; a possible D gene is TRBD1 (6 bases). TRBV23-1 is an ORF, with its function uncertain. The DNA for the CDR3 is TGCGCCAGCAGTCAATCCTGGCGTCGTGACAGGAGCTCCTACGAGCAGTACTTC. It codes for CASSQSWRRDRSSYEQYF.